A selection of T cell receptor beta chains follows, all from one sample in a study of T cell repertoires in cytomegalovirus infection. Their recognized antigens are unknown. In TCRdb, the reads were re-called with MiXCR into one record per CDR3 protein. The sample has over 100,000 distinct CDR3 sequences, around 10% seen once. The source material was PBMCs, sequenced either directly or after in vitro stimulation (not recorded which). The receptors come from a human donor in good health (CMV status not recorded). Some clones in this sample may be carry-over from other donors' samples. Both conserved end residues are part of each CDR3. The order of the fields is V gene, CDR3 length, J gene, D gene, clone size, CDR3 protein, CDR3 DNA. The D gene is left open where the match is weak. Size is omitted from some rows. Given values are once, few, many or a class for expanded clones.

V gene: TRBV7-8
CDR3 length: 13
J gene: TRBJ2-2
D gene: NA
clone size: many
CDR3 protein: CASSKQGIGELFF
CDR3 DNA: TGTGCCAGCAGCAAACAGGGAATCGGGGAGCTGTTTTTT

V gene: TRBV3-1
CDR3 length: 13
J gene: TRBJ1-2
D gene: TRBD1
clone size: once
CDR3 protein: CASSQVQGRGYTF
CDR3 DNA: TGTGCCAGCAGCCAAGTACAGGGGAGGGGCTACACCTTC

V gene: TRBV27
CDR3 length: 18
J gene: TRBJ2-1
D gene: TRBD2
clone size: few
CDR3 protein: CASSLLGSGSTSYNEQFF
CDR3 DNA: TGTGCCAGCAGTTTATTGGGTAGCGGGAGTACCTCCTACAATGAGCAGTTCTTC

V gene: TRBV7-2
CDR3 length: 16
J gene: TRBJ1-4
D gene: NA
clone size: many
CDR3 protein: CASSPREAGVNEKLFF
CDR3 DNA: TGTGCCAGCAGCCCCCGTGAGGCAGGGGTAAATGAAAAACTGTTTTTT

V gene: TRBV11-2
CDR3 length: 12
J gene: TRBJ1-1
D gene: NA
clone size: many
CDR3 protein: CASSFRNFEAFF
CDR3 DNA: TGTGCCAGCAGCTTTAGAAACTTTGAAGCTTTCTTT

V gene: TRBV7-2
CDR3 length: 15
J gene: TRBJ2-1
D gene: TRBD2
clone size: many
CDR3 protein: CASSLGGRGGNEQFF
CDR3 DNA: TGTGCCAGCAGCTTGGGCGGGAGGGGAGGCAATGAGCAGTTCTTC

V gene: TRBV27
CDR3 length: 16
J gene: TRBJ1-5
D gene: NA
clone size: few
CDR3 protein: CASSFLGTPSNQPQHF
CDR3 DNA: TGTGCCAGCAGTTTTCTGGGGACACCTAGCAATCAGCCCCAGCATTTT

V gene: TRBV7-2
CDR3 length: 15
J gene: TRBJ2-5
D gene: NA
clone size: NA
CDR3 protein: CASSLGGNSQETQYF
CDR3 DNA: TGTGCCAGCAGCTTAGGTGGGAACAGCCAAGAGACCCAGTACTTC

V gene: TRBV12-3/TRBV12-4
CDR3 length: 14
J gene: TRBJ2-5
D gene: TRBD2
clone size: few
CDR3 protein: CASSFGTSGGTQYF
CDR3 DNA: TGTGCCAGCAGTTTCGGGACTAGCGGGGGGACCCAGTACTTC

V gene: TRBV19
CDR3 length: 14
J gene: TRBJ2-7
D gene: NA
clone size: many
CDR3 protein: CASSIVGGTYEQYF
CDR3 DNA: TGTGCCAGTAGTATCGTCGGGGGCACCTACGAGCAGTACTTC

V gene: TRBV27
CDR3 length: 16
J gene: TRBJ2-3
D gene: TRBD2
clone size: many
CDR3 protein: CASSQDILAGLDTQYF
CDR3 DNA: TGTGCCAGCAGTCAGGACATACTAGCGGGATTAGATACGCAGTATTTT

V gene: TRBV5-8
CDR3 length: 15
J gene: TRBJ2-1
D gene: TRBD2
clone size: many
CDR3 protein: CASSLGLAGGPGEFF
CDR3 DNA: TGTGCCAGCAGCTTGGGCCTAGCGGGAGGCCCGGGGGAGTTCTTC

V gene: TRBV7-2
CDR3 length: 16
J gene: TRBJ1-6
D gene: NA
clone size: many
CDR3 protein: CASSLGQTSVNSPLHF
CDR3 DNA: TGTGCCAGCAGCTTAGGGCAGACCTCCGTTAATTCACCCCTCCACTTT

V gene: TRBV11-2
CDR3 length: 14
J gene: TRBJ2-1
D gene: TRBD2
clone size: many
CDR3 protein: CASSFSGNHNEQFF
CDR3 DNA: TGTGCCAGCAGCTTTAGCGGGAACCACAATGAGCAGTTCTTC

V gene: TRBV12-3/TRBV12-4
CDR3 length: 13
J gene: TRBJ1-1
D gene: NA
clone size: many
CDR3 protein: CASSFAGATEAFF
CDR3 DNA: TGTGCCAGCAGTTTTGCAGGGGCCACTGAAGCTTTCTTT

V gene: TRBV7-2
CDR3 length: 15
J gene: TRBJ2-1
D gene: TRBD2
clone size: many
CDR3 protein: CASSLAGGVINEQFF
CDR3 DNA: TGTGCCAGCAGCTTAGCGGGAGGGGTTATAAATGAGCAGTTCTTC

V gene: TRBV4-1
CDR3 length: 15
J gene: TRBJ1-1
D gene: NA
clone size: NA
CDR3 protein: CASSQPDRMNTEAFF
CDR3 DNA: TGCGCCAGCAGCCAACCGGACAGAATGAACACTGAAGCTTTCTTT

V gene: TRBV6-5
CDR3 length: 14
J gene: TRBJ2-7
D gene: NA
clone size: many
CDR3 protein: CASKSRSSSYEQYF
CDR3 DNA: TGTGCCAGCAAGAGTCGGTCGAGCTCCTACGAGCAGTACTTC

V gene: TRBV28
CDR3 length: 15
J gene: TRBJ2-1
D gene: TRBD2
clone size: few
CDR3 protein: CASSSPGEGRDEQFF
CDR3 DNA: TGTGCCAGCAGTTCCCCCGGGGAGGGCCGTGATGAGCAGTTCTTC

V gene: TRBV25-1
CDR3 length: 14
J gene: TRBJ1-2
D gene: NA
clone size: NA
CDR3 protein: CASSPRPPNYGYTF
CDR3 DNA: TGTGCCAGCAGCCCTCGTCCTCCTAACTATGGCTACACCTTC

V gene: TRBV9
CDR3 length: 16
J gene: TRBJ1-6
D gene: NA
clone size: many
CDR3 protein: CASSVFSSSYNSPLHF
CDR3 DNA: TGTGCCAGCAGCGTATTCTCGAGCTCCTATAATTCACCCCTCCACTTT

V gene: TRBV7-2
CDR3 length: 13
J gene: TRBJ2-7
D gene: TRBD1
clone size: many
CDR3 protein: CASSFDRVYEQYF
CDR3 DNA: TGTGCCAGCAGCTTCGACAGGGTGTACGAGCAGTACTTC

V gene: TRBV27
CDR3 length: 12
J gene: TRBJ2-1
D gene: NA
clone size: NA
CDR3 protein: CASSSPGGEQFF
CDR3 DNA: TGTGCCAGCAGCTCCCCCGGGGGAGAGCAGTTCTTC

V gene: TRBV5-4
CDR3 length: 15
J gene: TRBJ2-2
D gene: NA
clone size: NA
CDR3 protein: CASSLVARVAGELFF
CDR3 DNA: TGTGCCAGCAGCTTGGTCGCGAGAGTAGCCGGGGAGCTGTTTTTT

V gene: TRBV6-1
CDR3 length: 16
J gene: TRBJ2-3
D gene: TRBD2
clone size: many
CDR3 protein: CASSERQRESPDTQYF
CDR3 DNA: TGTGCCAGCAGTGAACGGCAGCGGGAGTCCCCAGATACGCAGTATTTT

V gene: TRBV7-6
CDR3 length: 14
J gene: TRBJ2-3
D gene: NA
clone size: many
CDR3 protein: CASSFERITDTQYF
CDR3 DNA: TGTGCCAGCAGCTTCGAACGGATAACAGATACGCAGTATTTT

V gene: TRBV20-1
CDR3 length: 15
J gene: TRBJ2-1
D gene: TRBD2
clone size: few
CDR3 protein: CSAIPTSGFDNEQFF
CDR3 DNA: TGCAGTGCTATCCCGACTAGCGGGTTTGACAATGAGCAGTTCTTC

V gene: TRBV28
CDR3 length: 17
J gene: TRBJ1-5
D gene: NA
clone size: NA
CDR3 protein: CASSSFGRGRSNQPQHF
CDR3 DNA: TGTGCCAGCAGTTCGTTCGGGCGGGGCCGGAGCAATCAGCCCCAGCATTTT

V gene: TRBV7-6
CDR3 length: 14
J gene: TRBJ2-3
D gene: NA
clone size: NA
CDR3 protein: CASSEHRAEDTQYF
CDR3 DNA: TGTGCCAGCAGCGAACACAGGGCTGAAGATACGCAGTATTTT

V gene: TRBV7-7
CDR3 length: 19
J gene: TRBJ2-5
D gene: NA
clone size: many
CDR3 protein: CASSSILSTGTWYQETQYF
CDR3 DNA: TGTGCTAGCAGCTCAATACTATCGACCGGGACGTGGTACCAAGAGACCCAGTACTTC

V gene: TRBV11-1
CDR3 length: 15
J gene: TRBJ2-1
D gene: TRBD2
clone size: NA
CDR3 protein: CASSPSGGLSHEQFF
CDR3 DNA: TGTGCCAGCAGCCCTAGCGGGGGCTTGTCCCATGAGCAGTTCTTC

V gene: TRBV11-2
CDR3 length: 13
J gene: TRBJ1-1
D gene: TRBD1
clone size: NA
CDR3 protein: CASSFRGQAEAFF
CDR3 DNA: TGTGCCAGCAGCTTCCGAGGACAGGCTGAAGCTTTCTTT

V gene: TRBV6-1
CDR3 length: 17
J gene: TRBJ1-4
D gene: NA
clone size: few
CDR3 protein: CASSEAIGAFLNEKLFF
CDR3 DNA: TGTGCCAGCAGTGAAGCGATCGGGGCCTTCCTTAATGAAAAACTGTTTTTT

V gene: TRBV6-5
CDR3 length: 17
J gene: TRBJ1-2
D gene: TRBD1
clone size: few
CDR3 protein: CASSYGWAPRQGYGYTF
CDR3 DNA: TGTGCCAGCAGTTACGGGTGGGCTCCGAGACAGGGATACGGCTACACCTTC

V gene: TRBV7-9
CDR3 length: 12
J gene: TRBJ2-7
D gene: NA
clone size: many
CDR3 protein: CASSPFASEQYF
CDR3 DNA: TGTGCCAGCAGCCCATTTGCCTCCGAGCAGTACTTC

V gene: TRBV5-1
CDR3 length: 15
J gene: TRBJ1-6
D gene: NA
clone size: few
CDR3 protein: CASSLAGGGNSPLHF
CDR3 DNA: TGCGCCAGCAGCTTGGCCGGAGGGGGGAATTCACCCCTCCACTTT

V gene: TRBV12-3/TRBV12-4
CDR3 length: 16
J gene: TRBJ2-5
D gene: TRBD2
clone size: NA
CDR3 protein: CASRSGTSGSGETQYF
CDR3 DNA: TGTGCCAGCAGATCGGGGACTAGCGGGAGCGGTGAGACCCAGTACTTC